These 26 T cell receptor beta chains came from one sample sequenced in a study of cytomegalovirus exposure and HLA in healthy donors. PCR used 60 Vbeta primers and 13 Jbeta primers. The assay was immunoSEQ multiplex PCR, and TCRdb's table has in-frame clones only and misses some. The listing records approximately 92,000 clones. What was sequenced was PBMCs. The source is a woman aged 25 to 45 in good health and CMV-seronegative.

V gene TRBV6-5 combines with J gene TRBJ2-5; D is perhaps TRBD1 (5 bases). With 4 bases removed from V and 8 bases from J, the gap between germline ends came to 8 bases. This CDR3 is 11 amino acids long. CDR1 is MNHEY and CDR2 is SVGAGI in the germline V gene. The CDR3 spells CASSSTGTQYF. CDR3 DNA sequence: TGTGCCAGCAGTTCCACAGGTACCCAGTACTTC.

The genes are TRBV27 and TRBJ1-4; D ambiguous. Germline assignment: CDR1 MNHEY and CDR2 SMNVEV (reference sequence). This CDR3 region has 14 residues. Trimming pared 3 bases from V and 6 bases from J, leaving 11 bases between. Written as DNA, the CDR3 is TGTGCCAGCAGTTTCTCTGGGGAGTATGAAAAACTGTTTTTT. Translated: CASSFSGEYEKLFF.

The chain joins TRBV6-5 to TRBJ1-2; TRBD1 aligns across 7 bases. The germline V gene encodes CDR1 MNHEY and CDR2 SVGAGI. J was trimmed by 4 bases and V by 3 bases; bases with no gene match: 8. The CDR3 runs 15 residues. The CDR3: CASSYETGSAYGYTF. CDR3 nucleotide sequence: TGTGCCAGCAGTTATGAGACAGGGTCAGCCTATGGCTACACCTTC.

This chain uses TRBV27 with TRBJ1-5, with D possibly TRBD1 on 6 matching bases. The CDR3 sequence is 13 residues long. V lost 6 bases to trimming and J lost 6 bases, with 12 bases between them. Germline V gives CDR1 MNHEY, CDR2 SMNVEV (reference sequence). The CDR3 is CASSYRESQPQHF. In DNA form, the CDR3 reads TGTGCCAGCAGCTACAGGGAGAGTCAGCCCCAGCATTTT.

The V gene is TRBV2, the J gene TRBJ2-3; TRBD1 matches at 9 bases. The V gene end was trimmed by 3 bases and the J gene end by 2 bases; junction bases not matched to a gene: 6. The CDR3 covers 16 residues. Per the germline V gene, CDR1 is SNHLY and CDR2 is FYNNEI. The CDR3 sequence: CASSDTGQGVTDTQYF. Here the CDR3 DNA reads TGTGCCAGCAGTGATACGGGACAGGGAGTCACAGATACGCAGTATTTT.

Here the CDR3 reads CASSLVDRGGYTF. The CDR3 nucleotides are TGTGCCAGCAGCTTGGTGGACAGGGGGGGCTACACCTTC. This chain joins TRBV5-4 and TRBJ1-2, with 10 nucleotides matching TRBD1. This CDR3 contains 13 residues. V lost 0 bases and J lost 8; bases outside the gene matches: 1. In germline, CDR1 is SGHNT, CDR2 YYREEE (reference sequence).

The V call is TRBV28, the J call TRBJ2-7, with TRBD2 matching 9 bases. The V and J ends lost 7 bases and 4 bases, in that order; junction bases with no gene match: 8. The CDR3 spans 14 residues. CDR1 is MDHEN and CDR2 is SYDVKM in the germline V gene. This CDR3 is CASTAISGGYEQYF. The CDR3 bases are TGTGCCAGCACCGCGATTAGCGGGGGTTACGAGCAGTACTTC.

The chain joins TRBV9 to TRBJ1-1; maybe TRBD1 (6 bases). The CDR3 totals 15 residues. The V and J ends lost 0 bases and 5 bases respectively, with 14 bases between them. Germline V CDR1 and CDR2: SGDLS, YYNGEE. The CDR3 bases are TGTGCCAGCAGCGTAGGGGGCAGGGGAGGGACTGAAGCTTTCTTT. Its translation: CASSVGGRGGTEAFF.

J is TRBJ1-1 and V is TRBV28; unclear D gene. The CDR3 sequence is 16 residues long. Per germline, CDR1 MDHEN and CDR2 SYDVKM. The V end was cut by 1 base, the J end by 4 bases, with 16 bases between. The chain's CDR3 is CASSLFLGGKGTEAFF. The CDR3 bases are TGTGCCAGCAGTTTATTCCTGGGAGGGAAGGGCACTGAAGCTTTCTTT.

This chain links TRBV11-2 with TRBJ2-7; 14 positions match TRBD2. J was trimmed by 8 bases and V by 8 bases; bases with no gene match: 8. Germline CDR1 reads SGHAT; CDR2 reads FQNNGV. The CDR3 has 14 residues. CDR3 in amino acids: CASLGGLAGGKQYF. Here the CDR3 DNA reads TGTGCCAGCCTGGGAGGACTAGCGGGGGGTAAGCAGTACTTC.

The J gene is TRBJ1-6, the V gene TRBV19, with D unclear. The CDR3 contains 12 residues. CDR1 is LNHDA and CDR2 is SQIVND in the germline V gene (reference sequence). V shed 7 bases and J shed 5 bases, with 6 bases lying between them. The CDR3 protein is CASTRNNSPLHF. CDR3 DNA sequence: TGTGCCAGTACCAGGAATAATTCACCCCTCCACTTT.

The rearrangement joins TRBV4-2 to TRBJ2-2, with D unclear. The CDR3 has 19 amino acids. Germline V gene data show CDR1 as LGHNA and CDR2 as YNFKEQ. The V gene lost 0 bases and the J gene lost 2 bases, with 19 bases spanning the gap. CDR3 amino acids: CASSQESLDRAINTGELFF. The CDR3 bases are TGTGCCAGCAGCCAAGAATCCCTAGACCGAGCGATAAACACCGGGGAGCTGTTTTTT.

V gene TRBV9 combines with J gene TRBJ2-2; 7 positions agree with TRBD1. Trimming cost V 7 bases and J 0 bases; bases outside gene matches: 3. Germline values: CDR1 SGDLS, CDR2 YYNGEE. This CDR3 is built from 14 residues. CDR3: CASGGQTNTGELFF. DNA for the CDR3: TGTGCCAGCGGGGGACAGACGAACACCGGGGAGCTGTTTTTT.

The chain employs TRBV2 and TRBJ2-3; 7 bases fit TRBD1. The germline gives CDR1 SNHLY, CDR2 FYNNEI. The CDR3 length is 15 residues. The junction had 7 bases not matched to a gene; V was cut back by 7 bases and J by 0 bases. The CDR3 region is CASNQGGASTDTQYF. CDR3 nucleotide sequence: TGTGCCAGCAATCAAGGGGGCGCGAGCACAGATACGCAGTATTTT.

CDR3 DNA: TGTGCCAGCAGAGACAGATCCTATGGCTACACCTTC. It translates to CASRDRSYGYTF. V and J are TRBV2 and TRBJ1-2; a possible D gene is TRBD1 (5 bases). The CDR3 runs to 12 residues. The ends were cut back, 6 bases at V and 4 bases at J, with 9 bases in the middle. Germline V gene lookup returns CDR1 SNHLY and CDR2 FYNNEI. The full variable domain, in which reference TRBV2 and TRBJ1-2 provide the parts outside the CDR3, is EPEVTQTPSHQVTQMGQEVILRCVPISNHLYFYWYRQILGQKVEFLVSFYNNEISEKSEIFDDQFSVERPDGSNFTLKIRSTKLEDSAMYFCASRDRSYGYTFGSGTRLTVV.

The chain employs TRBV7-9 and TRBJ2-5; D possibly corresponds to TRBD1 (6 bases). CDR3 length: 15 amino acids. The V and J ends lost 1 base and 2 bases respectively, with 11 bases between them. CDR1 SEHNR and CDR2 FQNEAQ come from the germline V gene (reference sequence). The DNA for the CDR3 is TGTGCCAGCAGCTTAGTGGGGACACTACAAGAGACCCAGTACTTC. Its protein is CASSLVGTLQETQYF.

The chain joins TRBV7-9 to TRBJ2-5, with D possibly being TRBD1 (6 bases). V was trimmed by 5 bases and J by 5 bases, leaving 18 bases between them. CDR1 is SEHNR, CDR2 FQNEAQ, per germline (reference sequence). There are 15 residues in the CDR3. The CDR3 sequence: CASSRRLGAAETQYF. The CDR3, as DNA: TGTGCCAGCAGCCGTCGGCTGGGGGCCGCGGAGACCCAGTACTTC.

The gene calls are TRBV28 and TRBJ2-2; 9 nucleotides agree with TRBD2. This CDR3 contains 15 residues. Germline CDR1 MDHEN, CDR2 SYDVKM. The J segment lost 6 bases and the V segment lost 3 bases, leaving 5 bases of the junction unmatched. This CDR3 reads CASSFTSGFAGELFF. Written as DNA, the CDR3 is TGTGCCAGCAGTTTTACTAGCGGGTTCGCCGGGGAGCTGTTTTTT.

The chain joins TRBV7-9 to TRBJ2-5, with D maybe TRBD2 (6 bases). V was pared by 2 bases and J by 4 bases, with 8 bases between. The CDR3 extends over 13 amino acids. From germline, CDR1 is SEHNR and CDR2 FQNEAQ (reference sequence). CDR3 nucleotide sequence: TGTGCCAGCAGCTTAAACGGGGGAGAGACCCAGTACTTC. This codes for CASSLNGGETQYF.

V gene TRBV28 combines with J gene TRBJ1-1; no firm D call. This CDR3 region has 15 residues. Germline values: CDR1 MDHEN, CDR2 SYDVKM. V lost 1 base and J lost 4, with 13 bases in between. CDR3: CASSLFARGITEAFF. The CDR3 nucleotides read TGTGCCAGCAGTTTATTCGCCCGGGGAATCACTGAAGCTTTCTTT.

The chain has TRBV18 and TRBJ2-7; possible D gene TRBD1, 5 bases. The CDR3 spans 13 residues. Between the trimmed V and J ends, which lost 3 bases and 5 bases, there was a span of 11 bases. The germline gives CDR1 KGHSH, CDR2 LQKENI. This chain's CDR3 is CASSPAGSNEQYF. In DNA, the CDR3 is TGTGCCAGCTCACCTGCAGGGTCGAACGAGCAGTACTTC.

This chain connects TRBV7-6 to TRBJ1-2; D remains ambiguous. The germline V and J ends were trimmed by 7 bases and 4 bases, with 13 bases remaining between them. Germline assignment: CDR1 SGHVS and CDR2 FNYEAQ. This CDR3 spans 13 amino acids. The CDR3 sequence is CASTPPGIYGYTF. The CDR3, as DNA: TGTGCCAGCACCCCCCCGGGAATCTATGGCTACACCTTC.

CDR3 region: CSVEPGLAGGKGTDTQYF. In nucleotides, the CDR3 is TGCAGCGTTGAACCGGGACTAGCGGGAGGAAAGGGCACAGATACGCAGTATTTT. V usage is TRBV29-1 and J usage is TRBJ2-3, with 15 bases aligning to TRBD2. The V and J ends lost 2 bases and 1 base, in that order; junction bases with no gene match: 7. This CDR3 contains 18 residues. The germline CDR1 and CDR2 sequences are SQVTM and ANQGSEA.

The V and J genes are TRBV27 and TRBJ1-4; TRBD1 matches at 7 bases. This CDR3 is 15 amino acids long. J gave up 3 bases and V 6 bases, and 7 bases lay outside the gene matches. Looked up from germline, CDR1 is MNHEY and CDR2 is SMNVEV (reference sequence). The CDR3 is CASSQTGLSNEKLFF. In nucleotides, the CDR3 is TGTGCCAGCAGCCAGACAGGGTTATCTAATGAAAAACTGTTTTTT.

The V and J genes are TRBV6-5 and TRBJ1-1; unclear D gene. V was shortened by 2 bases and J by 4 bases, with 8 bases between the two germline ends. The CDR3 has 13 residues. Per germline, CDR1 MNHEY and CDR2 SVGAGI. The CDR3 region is CASSYLGVTEAFF. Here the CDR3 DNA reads TGTGCCAGCAGTTACCTCGGGGTCACTGAAGCTTTCTTT.

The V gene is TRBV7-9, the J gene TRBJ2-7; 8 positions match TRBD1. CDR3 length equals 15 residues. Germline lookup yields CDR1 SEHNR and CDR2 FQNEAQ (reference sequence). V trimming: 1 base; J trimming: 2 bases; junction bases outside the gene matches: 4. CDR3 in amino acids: CASSLVQGATYEQYF. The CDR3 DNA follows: TGTGCCAGCAGCTTAGTGCAGGGGGCCACCTACGAGCAGTACTTC.